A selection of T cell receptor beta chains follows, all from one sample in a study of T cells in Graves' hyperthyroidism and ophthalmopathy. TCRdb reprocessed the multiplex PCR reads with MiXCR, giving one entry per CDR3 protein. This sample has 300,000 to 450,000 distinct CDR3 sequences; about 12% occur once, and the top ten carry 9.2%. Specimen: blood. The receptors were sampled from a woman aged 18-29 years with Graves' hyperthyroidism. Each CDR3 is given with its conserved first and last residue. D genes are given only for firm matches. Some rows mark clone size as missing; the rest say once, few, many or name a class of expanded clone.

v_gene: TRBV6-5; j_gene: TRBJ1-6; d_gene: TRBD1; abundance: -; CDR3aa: CASSYSPGQLYNSPLHF; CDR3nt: TGTGCCAGCAGTTACTCTCCGGGACAGCTTTATAATTCACCCCTCCACTTT
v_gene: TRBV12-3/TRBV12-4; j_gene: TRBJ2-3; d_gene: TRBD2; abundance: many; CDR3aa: CASSSSWTSAYADTQYF; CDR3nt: TGTGCCAGCAGTTCCTCCTGGACTAGCGCTTATGCAGATACGCAGTATTTT
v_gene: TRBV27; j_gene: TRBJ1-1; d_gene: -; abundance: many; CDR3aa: CASKIGAGWEAFF; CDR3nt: TGTGCCAGCAAAATCGGGGCCGGGTGGGAGGCTTTCTTT
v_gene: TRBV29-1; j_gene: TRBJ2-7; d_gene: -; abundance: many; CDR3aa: CSATGTAYEQYF; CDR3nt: TGCAGCGCCACCGGTACAGCCTACGAGCAGTACTTC
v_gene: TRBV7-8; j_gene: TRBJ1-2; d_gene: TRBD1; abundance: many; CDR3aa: CASSLTGATIYGYTF; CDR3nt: TGTGCCAGCAGTTTAACAGGGGCTACTATTTATGGCTACACCTTC
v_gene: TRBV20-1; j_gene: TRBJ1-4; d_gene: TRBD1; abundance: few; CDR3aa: CSARFAAGTGGAVGFEKLFF; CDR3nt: TGCAGTGCTAGATTCGCCGCCGGGACAGGGGGCGCGGTTGGGTTTGAAAAACTGTTTTTT
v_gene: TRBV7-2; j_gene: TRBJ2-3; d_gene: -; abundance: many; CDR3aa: CASPVGSRPREDTQYF; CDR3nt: TGTGCCAGCCCCGTGGGGAGTCGCCCCAGAGAAGATACGCAGTATTTT
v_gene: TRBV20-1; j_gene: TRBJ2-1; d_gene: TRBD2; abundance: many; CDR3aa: CSATKRESRVYEQFF; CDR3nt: TGCAGTGCTACCAAGCGGGAGTCGCGTGTCTATGAGCAGTTCTTC
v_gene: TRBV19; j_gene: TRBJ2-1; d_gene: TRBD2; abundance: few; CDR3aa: CASSIVRSRGLAGVEQFF; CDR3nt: TGTGCCAGTAGTATAGTCAGATCCCGAGGACTAGCGGGAGTTGAGCAGTTCTTC
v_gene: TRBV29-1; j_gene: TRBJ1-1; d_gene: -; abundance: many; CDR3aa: CSVGAMNTEAFF; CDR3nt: TGCAGCGTTGGGGCCATGAACACTGAAGCTTTCTTT
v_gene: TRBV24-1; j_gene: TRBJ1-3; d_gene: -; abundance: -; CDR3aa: CATSDSKGSGNTIYF; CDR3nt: TGTGCCACCTCGGACAGCAAAGGCTCTGGAAACACCATATATTTT
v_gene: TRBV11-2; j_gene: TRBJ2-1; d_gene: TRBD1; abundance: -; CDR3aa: CASSKDQGAVYNEQFF; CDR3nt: TGTGCCAGCAGCAAGGACCAGGGGGCAGTGTATAATGAGCAGTTCTTC
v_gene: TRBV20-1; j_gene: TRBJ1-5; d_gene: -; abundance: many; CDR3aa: CSVIDNPQHF; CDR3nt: TGCAGTGTTATCGACAACCCCCAGCATTTT
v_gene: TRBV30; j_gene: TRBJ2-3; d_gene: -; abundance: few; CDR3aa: CAWSVGITDTQYF; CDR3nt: TGTGCCTGGAGTGTAGGGATTACAGATACGCAGTATTTT
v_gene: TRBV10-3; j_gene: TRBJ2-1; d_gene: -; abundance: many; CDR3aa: CAISEFVGANEQFF; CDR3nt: TGTGCCATCAGTGAGTTCGTAGGGGCTAATGAGCAGTTCTTC
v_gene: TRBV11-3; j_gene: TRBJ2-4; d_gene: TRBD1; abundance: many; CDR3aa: CASSPGQGAAKNIQYF; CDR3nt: TGTGCCAGCAGCCCGGGACAGGGGGCGGCCAAAAACATTCAGTACTTC
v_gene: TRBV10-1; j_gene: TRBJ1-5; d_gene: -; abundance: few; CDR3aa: CANTYRFSGQPQHF; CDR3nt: TGCGCCAACACCTACAGGTTCTCTGGTCAGCCCCAGCATTTT
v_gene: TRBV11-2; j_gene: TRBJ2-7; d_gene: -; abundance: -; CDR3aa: CASSEARANYEQYF; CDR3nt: TGTGCCAGCAGTGAAGCTCGAGCTAACTACGAGCAGTACTTC
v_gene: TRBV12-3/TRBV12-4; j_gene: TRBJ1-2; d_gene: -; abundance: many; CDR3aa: CASSPGSSNYGYTF; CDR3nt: TGTGCCAGCAGCCCAGGGAGCTCTAACTATGGCTACACCTTC
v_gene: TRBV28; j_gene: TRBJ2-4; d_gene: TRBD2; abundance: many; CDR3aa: CASIPASGSNWGDIQYF; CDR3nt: TGTGCCAGCATCCCTGCGAGCGGGAGTAACTGGGGGGACATTCAGTACTTC
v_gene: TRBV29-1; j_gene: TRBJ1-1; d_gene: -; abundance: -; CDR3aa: CSVPSPEAFF; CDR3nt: TGCAGCGTCCCGTCCCCTGAAGCTTTCTTT
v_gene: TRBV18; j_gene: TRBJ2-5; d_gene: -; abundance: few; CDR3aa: CASSPRDHRAQETQYF; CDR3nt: TGTGCCAGCTCACCACGGGACCACCGGGCCCAAGAGACCCAGTACTTC
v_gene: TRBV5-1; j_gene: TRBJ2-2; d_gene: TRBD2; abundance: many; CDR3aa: CASSSILGLAGDVGELFF; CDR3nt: TGCGCCAGCAGCTCTATTTTGGGACTAGCGGGAGACGTCGGGGAGCTGTTTTTT
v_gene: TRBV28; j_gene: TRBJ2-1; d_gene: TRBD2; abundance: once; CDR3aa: CASQTSGGANEQFF; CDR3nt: TGTGCCAGCCAGACTAGCGGGGGGGCTAATGAGCAGTTCTTC
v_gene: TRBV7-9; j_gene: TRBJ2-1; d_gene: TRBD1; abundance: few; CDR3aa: CASSLGDRGFF; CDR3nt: TGTGCCAGCAGCTTAGGTGACAGGGGGTTCTTC
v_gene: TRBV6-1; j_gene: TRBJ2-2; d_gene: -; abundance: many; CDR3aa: CASREDRNTGELFF; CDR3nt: TGTGCCAGCAGAGAGGACAGGAACACCGGGGAGCTGTTTTTT
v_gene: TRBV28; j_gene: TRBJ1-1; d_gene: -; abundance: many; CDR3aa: CATLPLTEAFF; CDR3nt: TGTGCCACCCTCCCCCTCACTGAAGCTTTCTTT
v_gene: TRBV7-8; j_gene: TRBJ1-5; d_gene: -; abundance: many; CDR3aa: CASSFRDVRQPQHF; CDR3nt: TGTGCCAGCAGCTTCCGGGATGTACGCCAGCCCCAGCATTTT
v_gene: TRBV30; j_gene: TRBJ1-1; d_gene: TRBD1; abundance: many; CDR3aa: CAWSTGQGAFF; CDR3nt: TGTGCCTGGTCCACAGGACAGGGAGCTTTCTTT
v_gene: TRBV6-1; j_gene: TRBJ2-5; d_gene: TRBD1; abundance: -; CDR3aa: CASNPGGIQETQYF; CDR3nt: TGTGCCAGCAACCCAGGGGGTATCCAAGAGACCCAGTACTTC
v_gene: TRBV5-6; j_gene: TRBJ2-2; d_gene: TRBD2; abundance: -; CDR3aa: CASSSGLAGYTGELFF; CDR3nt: TGTGCCAGCAGCTCGGGACTAGCGGGTTATACCGGGGAGCTGTTTTTT
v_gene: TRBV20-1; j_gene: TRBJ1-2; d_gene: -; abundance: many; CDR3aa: CSARDGVDYGYTF; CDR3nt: TGCAGTGCCCGGGACGGAGTAGACTATGGCTACACCTTC
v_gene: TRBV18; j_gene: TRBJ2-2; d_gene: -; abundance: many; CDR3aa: CASSPQVLTNTGELFF; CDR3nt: TGTGCCAGCTCACCACAAGTACTGACGAACACCGGGGAGCTGTTTTTT
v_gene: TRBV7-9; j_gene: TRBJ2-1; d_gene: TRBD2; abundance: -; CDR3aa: CASSLSLSSGRFPYNEQFF; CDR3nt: TGTGCCAGCAGCCTAAGCCTTTCTAGCGGGAGGTTTCCCTACAATGAGCAGTTCTTC
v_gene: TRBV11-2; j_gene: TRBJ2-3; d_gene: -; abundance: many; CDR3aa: CASSLRIDTQYF; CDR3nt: TGTGCCAGCAGCTTAAGGATAGATACGCAGTATTTT
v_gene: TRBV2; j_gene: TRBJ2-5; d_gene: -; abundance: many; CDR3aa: CASSEPPLQLPETQYF; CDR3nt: TGTGCCAGCAGTGAACCTCCCCTTCAGCTTCCAGAGACCCAGTACTTC
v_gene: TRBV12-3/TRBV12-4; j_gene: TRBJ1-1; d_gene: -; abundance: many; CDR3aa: CASRPHMNTEAFF; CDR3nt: TGTGCCAGCAGACCCCATATGAACACTGAAGCTTTCTTT
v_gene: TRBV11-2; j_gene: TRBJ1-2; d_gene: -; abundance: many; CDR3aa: CASSPGGDGYTF; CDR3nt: TGTGCCAGCAGCCCCGGAGGGGATGGCTACACCTTC
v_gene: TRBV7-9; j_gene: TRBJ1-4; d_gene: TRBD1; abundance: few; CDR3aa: CASSPYGTGGTEKLFF; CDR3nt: TGTGCCAGCAGCCCGTACGGGACAGGGGGTACAGAAAAACTGTTTTTT
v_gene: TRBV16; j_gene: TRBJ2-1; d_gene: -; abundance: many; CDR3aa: CASSQSSGRNEQFF; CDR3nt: TGTGCCAGCAGCCAAAGCTCGGGGCGCAATGAGCAGTTCTTC
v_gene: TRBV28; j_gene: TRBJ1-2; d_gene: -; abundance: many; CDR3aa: CASSSSGNGYTF; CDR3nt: TGTGCCAGCAGTTCTTCAGGGAACGGCTACACCTTC
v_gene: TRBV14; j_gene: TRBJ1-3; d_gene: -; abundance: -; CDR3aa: CASSQEITEGVLGNTIYF; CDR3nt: TGTGCCAGCAGCCAAGAGATTACTGAGGGGGTGTTGGGAAACACCATATATTTT
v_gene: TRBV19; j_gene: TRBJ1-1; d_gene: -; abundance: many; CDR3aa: CASTPDRNTEAFF; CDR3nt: TGTGCCAGTACCCCGGACAGGAACACTGAAGCTTTCTTT
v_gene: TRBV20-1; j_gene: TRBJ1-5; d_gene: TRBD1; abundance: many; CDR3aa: CSAGPTGTNQPQHF; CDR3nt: TGCAGTGCTGGACCGACAGGGACCAATCAGCCCCAGCATTTT
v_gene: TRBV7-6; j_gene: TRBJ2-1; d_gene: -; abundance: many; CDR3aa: CASSPRRSFRNEQFF; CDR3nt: TGTGCCAGCAGCCCGCGCCGTAGTTTCCGCAATGAGCAGTTCTTC
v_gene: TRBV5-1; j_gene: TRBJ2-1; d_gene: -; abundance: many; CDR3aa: CASRTVNSYNEQFF; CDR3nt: TGCGCCAGCCGGACCGTAAACTCCTACAATGAGCAGTTCTTC
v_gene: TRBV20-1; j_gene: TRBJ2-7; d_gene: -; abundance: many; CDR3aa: CSASLRAGSYEQYF; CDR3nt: TGCAGTGCTAGTCTCCGGGCCGGGTCCTACGAGCAGTACTTC
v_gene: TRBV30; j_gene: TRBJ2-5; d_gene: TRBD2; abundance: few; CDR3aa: CAWSVLRWEGETQYF; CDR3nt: TGTGCCTGGAGTGTCCTCAGGTGGGAGGGTGAGACCCAGTACTTC
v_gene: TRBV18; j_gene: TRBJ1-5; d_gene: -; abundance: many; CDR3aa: CASSPADGYNQPQHF; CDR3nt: TGTGCCAGCTCACCGGCTGATGGTTACAATCAGCCCCAGCATTTT
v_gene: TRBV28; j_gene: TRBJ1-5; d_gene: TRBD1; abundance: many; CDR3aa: CASSLSGTGVLQPQHF; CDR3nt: TGTGCCAGCAGTTTGTCCGGGACAGGGGTGCTTCAGCCCCAGCATTTT
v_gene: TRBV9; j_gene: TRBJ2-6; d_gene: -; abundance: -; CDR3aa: CASSVDGGASDSGANVLTF; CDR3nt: TGTGCCAGCAGCGTAGATGGGGGGGCGAGCGACTCTGGGGCCAACGTCCTGACTTTC
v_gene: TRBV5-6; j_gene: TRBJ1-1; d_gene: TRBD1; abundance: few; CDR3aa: CASSFGTGGPMNEAFF; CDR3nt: TGTGCCAGCAGCTTTGGGACAGGGGGCCCTATGAATGAAGCTTTCTTT